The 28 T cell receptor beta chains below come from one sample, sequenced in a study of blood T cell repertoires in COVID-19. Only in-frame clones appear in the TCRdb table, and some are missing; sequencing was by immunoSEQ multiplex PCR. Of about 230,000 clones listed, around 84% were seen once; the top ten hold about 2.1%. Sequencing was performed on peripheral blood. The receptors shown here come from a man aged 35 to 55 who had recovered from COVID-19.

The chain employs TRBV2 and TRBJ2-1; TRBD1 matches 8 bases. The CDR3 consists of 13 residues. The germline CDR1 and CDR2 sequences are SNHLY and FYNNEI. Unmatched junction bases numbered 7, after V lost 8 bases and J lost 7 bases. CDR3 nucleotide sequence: TGTGCCAGCTGGACGGACAGGGTGAATGAGCAGTTCTTC. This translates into CASWTDRVNEQFF. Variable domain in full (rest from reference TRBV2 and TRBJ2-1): EPEVTQTPSHQVTQMGQEVILRCVPISNHLYFYWYRQILGQKVEFLVSFYNNEISEKSEIFDDQFSVERPDGSNFTLKIRSTKLEDSAMYFCASWTDRVNEQFFGPGTRLTVL.

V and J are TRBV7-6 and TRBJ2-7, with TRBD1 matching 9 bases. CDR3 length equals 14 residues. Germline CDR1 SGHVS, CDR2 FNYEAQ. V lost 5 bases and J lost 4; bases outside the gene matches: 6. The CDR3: CASSPRQGGYEQYF. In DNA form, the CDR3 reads TGTGCCAGCAGCCCGAGACAGGGGGGTTACGAGCAGTACTTC.

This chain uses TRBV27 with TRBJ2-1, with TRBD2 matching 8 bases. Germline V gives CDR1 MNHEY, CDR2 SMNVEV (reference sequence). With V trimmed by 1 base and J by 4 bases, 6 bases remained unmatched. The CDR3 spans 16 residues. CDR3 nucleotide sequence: TGTGCCAGCAGTTTATTACTAGCGGCCGGTTACAATGAGCAGTTCTTC. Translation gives CASSLLLAAGYNEQFF.

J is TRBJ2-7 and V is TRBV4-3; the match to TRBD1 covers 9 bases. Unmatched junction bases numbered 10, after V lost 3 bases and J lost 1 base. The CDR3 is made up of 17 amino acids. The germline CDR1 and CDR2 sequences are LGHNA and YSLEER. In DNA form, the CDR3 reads TGCGCCAGCAGCCAGGTTGGGACAGGGCCTCTTTCCTACGAGCAGTACTTC. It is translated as CASSQVGTGPLSYEQYF.

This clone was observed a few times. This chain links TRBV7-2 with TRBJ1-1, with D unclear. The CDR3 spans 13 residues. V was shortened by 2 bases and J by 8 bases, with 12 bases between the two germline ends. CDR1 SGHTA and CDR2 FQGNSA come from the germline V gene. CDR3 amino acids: CASSLSFAGEAFF. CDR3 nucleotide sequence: TGTGCCAGCAGCTTATCGTTTGCGGGGGAAGCTTTCTTT. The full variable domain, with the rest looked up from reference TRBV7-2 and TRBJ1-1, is GAGVSQSPSNKVTEKGKDVELRCDPISGHTALYWYRQSLGQGLEFLIYFQGNSAPDKSGLPSDRFSAERTGGSVSTLTIQRTQQEDSAVYLCASSLSFAGEAFFGQGTRLTVV.

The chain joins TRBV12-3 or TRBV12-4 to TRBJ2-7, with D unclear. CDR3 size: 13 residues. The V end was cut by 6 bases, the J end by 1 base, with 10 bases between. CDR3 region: CASRVTNSYEQYF. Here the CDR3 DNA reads TGTGCCAGCAGGGTGACAAATTCCTACGAGCAGTACTTC.

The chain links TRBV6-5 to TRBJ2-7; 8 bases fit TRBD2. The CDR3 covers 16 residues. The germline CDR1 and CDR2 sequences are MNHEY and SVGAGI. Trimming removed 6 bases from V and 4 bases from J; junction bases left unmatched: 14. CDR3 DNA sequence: TGTGCCAGCAGATACACTTCTCGATCGGGAGGGTACGAGCAGTACTTC. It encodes CASRYTSRSGGYEQYF.

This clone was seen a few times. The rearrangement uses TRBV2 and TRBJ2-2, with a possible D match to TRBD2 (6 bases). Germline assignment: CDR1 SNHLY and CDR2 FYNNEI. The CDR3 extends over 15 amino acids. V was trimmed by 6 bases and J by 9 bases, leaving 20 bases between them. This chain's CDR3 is CASRGVASAHRELFF. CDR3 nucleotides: TGTGCCAGCAGGGGGGTAGCTAGCGCTCACCGGGAGCTGTTTTTT.

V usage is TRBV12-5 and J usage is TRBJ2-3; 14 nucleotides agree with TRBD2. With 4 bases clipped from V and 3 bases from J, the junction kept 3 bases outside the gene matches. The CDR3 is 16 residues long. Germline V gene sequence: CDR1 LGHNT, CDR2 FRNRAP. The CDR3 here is CASGSGLAGGTDTQYF. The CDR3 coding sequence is TGTGCTAGTGGTTCCGGACTAGCGGGAGGAACAGATACGCAGTATTTT.

In nucleotides, the CDR3 is TGTGCCAGTAGAGGGGACAGGATTGATGGCTACACCTTC. This translates into CASRGDRIDGYTF. The chain has TRBV19 and TRBJ1-2; 8 positions agree with TRBD1. Germline V gene lookup returns CDR1 LNHDA and CDR2 SQIVND (reference sequence). This CDR3 is built from 13 residues. The trim removed 6 bases at V and 6 bases at J, leaving 6 bases unmatched. The variable domain in full, completed from reference TRBV19 and TRBJ1-2, reads DGGITQSPKYLFRKEGQNVTLSCEQNLNHDAMYWYRQDPGQGLRLIYYSQIVNDFQKGDIAEGYSVSREKKESFPLTVTSAQKNPTAFYLCASRGDRIDGYTFGSGTRLTVV.

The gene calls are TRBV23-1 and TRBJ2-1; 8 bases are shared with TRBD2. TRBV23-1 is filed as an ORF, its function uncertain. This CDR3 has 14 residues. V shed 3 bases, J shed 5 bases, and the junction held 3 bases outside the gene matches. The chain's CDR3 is CASSHTSGNNEQFF. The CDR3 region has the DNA TGCGCCAGCAGTCACACTAGCGGCAACAATGAGCAGTTCTTC.

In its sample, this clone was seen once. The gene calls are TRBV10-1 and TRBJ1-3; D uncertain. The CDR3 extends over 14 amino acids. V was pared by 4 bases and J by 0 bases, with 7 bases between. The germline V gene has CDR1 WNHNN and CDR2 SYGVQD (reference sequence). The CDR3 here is CASSAGSSGNTIYF. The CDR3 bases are TGCGCCAGCAGTGCAGGCAGCTCTGGAAACACCATATATTTT.

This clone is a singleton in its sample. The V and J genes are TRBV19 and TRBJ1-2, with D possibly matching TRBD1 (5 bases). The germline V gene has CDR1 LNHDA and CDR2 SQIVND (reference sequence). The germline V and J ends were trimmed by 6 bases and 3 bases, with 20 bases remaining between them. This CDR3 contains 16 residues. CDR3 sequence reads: CASSPGRAPSDYGYTF. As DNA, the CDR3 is TGTGCCAGTAGCCCCGGCAGGGCGCCGTCGGACTATGGCTACACCTTC.

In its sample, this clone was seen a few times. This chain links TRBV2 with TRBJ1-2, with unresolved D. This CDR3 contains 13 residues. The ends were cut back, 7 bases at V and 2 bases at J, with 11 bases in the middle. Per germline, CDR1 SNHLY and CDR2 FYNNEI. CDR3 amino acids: CASTRISNYGYTF. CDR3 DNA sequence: TGTGCCAGCACTAGGATATCGAACTATGGCTACACCTTC.

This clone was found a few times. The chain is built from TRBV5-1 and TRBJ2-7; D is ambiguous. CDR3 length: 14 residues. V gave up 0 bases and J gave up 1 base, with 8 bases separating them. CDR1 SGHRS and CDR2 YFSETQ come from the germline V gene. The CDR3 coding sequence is TGCGCCAGCAGCTTGGAAGGAGTTTCCTACGAGCAGTACTTC. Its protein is CASSLEGVSYEQYF. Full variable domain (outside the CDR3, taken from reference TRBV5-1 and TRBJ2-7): KAGVTQTPRYLIKTRGQQVTLSCSPISGHRSVSWYQQTPGQGLQFLFEYFSETQRNKGNFPGRFSGRQFSNSRSEMNVSTLELGDSALYLCASSLEGVSYEQYFGPGTRLTVT.

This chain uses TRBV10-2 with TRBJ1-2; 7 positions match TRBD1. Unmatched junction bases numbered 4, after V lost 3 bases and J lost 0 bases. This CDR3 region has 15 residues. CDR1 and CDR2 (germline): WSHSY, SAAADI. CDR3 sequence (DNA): TGCGCCAGCAGTGACCTCGGGACAGCTAACTATGGCTACACCTTC. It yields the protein CASSDLGTANYGYTF.

CDR3 region: CASSIYWSGNTIYF. For the CDR3, the DNA is TGTGCCAGTAGTATATACTGGTCTGGAAACACCATATATTTT. V usage is TRBV19 and J usage is TRBJ1-3; D is uncertain. Trimming left V 2 bases short and J 1 base short, with 6 bases between. From germline, CDR1 is LNHDA and CDR2 SQIVND (reference sequence). CDR3 length equals 14 residues.

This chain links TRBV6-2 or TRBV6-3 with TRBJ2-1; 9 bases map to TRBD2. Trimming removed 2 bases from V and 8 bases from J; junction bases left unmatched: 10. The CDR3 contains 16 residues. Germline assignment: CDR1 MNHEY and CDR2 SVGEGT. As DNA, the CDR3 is TGTGCCAGCAGTTACCGCCCTAGCGGGGTGGGTGATGAGCAGTTCTTC. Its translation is CASSYRPSGVGDEQFF.

CDR3 nucleotides: TGCGCCAGCAGCCTTTCCGGGACAGGGGGGGTTCAGCCCCAGCATTTT. It specifies CASSLSGTGGVQPQHF. The V gene is TRBV4-1, the J gene TRBJ1-5, with 11 nucleotides matching TRBD1. V lost 4 bases and J lost 6; bases outside the gene matches: 8. Germline CDR1 reads MGHRA; CDR2 reads YSYEKL. The CDR3 is made up of 16 amino acids.

The CDR3 reads CASSAQGQGGNQPQHF. CDR3 DNA: TGTGCCAGCAGTGCACAAGGACAGGGTGGCAATCAGCCCCAGCATTTT. This chain uses TRBV6-1 with TRBJ1-5, with TRBD1 identical over 8 bases. Trimming removed 4 bases from V and 2 bases from J; junction bases left unmatched: 7. Per the germline V gene, CDR1 is MNHNS and CDR2 is SASEGT. The CDR3 spans 16 residues.

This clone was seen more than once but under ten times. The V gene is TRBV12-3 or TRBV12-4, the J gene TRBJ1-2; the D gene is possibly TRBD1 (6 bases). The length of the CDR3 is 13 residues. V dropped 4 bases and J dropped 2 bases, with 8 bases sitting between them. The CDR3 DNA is TGTGCCAGCAGTTGGGACACCAACTATGGCTACACCTTC. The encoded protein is CASSWDTNYGYTF.

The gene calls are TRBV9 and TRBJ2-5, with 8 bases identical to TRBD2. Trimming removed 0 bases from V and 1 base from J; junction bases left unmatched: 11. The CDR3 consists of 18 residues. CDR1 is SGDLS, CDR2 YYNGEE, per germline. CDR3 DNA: TGTGCCAGCAGCGTAGTAGGACGGGGGGGGCGAGCCCAAGAGACCCAGTACTTC. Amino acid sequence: CASSVVGRGGRAQETQYF.

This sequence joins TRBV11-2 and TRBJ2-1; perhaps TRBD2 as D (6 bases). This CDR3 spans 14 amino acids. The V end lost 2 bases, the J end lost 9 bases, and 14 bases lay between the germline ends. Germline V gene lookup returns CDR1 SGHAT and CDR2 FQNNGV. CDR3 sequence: CASSLSVGSTEQFF. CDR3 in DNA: TGTGCCAGCAGCTTATCTGTCGGGAGTACTGAGCAGTTCTTC.

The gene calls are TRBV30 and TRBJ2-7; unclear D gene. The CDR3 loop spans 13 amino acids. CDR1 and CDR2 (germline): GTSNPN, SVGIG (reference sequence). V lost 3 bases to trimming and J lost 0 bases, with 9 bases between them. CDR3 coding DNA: TGTGCCTGGAGCGCCAGAAACTCCTACGAGCAGTACTTC. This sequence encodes CAWSARNSYEQYF.

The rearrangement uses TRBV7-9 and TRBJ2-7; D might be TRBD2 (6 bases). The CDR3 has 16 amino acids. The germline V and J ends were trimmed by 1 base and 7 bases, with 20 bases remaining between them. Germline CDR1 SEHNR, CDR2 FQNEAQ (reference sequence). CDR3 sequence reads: CASSLGSGRGTEEQYF. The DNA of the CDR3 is TGTGCCAGCAGCTTAGGTTCAGGAAGAGGGACTGAAGAGCAGTACTTC.

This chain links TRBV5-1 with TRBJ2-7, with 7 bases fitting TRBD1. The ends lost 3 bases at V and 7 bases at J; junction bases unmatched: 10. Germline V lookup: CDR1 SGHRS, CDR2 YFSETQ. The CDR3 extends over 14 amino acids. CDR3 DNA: TGCGCCAGCAGCTCCCAGGGGGTCTCGCGGGAGCAGTACTTC. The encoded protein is CASSSQGVSREQYF.

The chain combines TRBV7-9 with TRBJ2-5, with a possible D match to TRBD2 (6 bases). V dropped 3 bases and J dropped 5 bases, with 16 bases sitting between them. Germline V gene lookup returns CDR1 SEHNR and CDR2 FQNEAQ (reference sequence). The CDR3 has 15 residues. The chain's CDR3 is CASSFKGGVGETQYF. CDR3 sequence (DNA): TGTGCCAGCAGCTTCAAGGGCGGGGTCGGGGAGACCCAGTACTTC.

The CDR3 bases are TGCGCCAGCAGCTTGGACAGGGGAGCTAACTATGGCTACACCTTC. This sequence encodes CASSLDRGANYGYTF. The chain combines TRBV5-1 with TRBJ1-2; 7 nucleotides line up with TRBD1. This CDR3 is 15 amino acids long. The germline V gene has CDR1 SGHRS and CDR2 YFSETQ. Trimming removed 0 bases from V and 0 bases from J; junction bases left unmatched: 2. Looking up the rest from reference TRBV5-1 and TRBJ1-2 gives the full variable domain: KAGVTQTPRYLIKTRGQQVTLSCSPISGHRSVSWYQQTPGQGLQFLFEYFSETQRNKGNFPGRFSGRQFSNSRSEMNVSTLELGDSALYLCASSLDRGANYGYTFGSGTRLTVV.